This TCR beta chain was sequenced for a study of regulatory T cells in long-lasting Graves disease. CDR1 is SGHAT and CDR2 is FQNNGV in the germline V gene. This CDR3 has 13 residues. Trimming removed 5 bases from V and 7 bases from J; junction bases left unmatched: 4. Time point indicated: newly diagnosed GD, antithyroid drugs for less than 3 months. From RNA extracted from PBMCs, the TCR library was made. This clonotype has at least ten counts. Construction of the TCR beta libraries employed iRepertoire HTBI primers in conjunction with Arm-PCR of CDR3 regions. TCRdb re-called the multiplex PCR reads through MiXCR, storing one row per CDR3 protein. The data show 450,000 to 700,000 distinct CDR3 sequences, approximately 15% seen once. The sample was also linked to a second study, of T cells in Graves' hyperthyroidism and ophthalmopathy. That work contributes: Thyroid ultrasound and orbital computed tomography, with clinical symptoms and serum thyroxine and TRAb, informed diagnoses. First-round RT-PCR with HTBI primers amplified the TCR CDR3 region.

The rearrangement joins TRBV11-2 to TRBJ2-7, with TRBD1 identical over 11 bases. Source: peripheral blood mononuclear cells (PBMCs), taken at new diagnosis, from a patient treated with antithyroid drugs. The receptor was isolated from a young man with Graves disease. In DNA, the CDR3 is TGTGCCAGCAGCCTCGGACAGGGGGCGGAGCAGTACTTC. This encodes CASSLGQGAEQYF.